The clone carrying this T cell receptor (beta chain) occurred a few times. Its antigen remains unidentified. This record comes from a study of beta chain features in type 1 diabetes. Study findings and constraints: Moderate yet significant TCRB CDR3 shortening was seen in Type 1 diabetes patients in all four CD4+ subsets.

This CDR3 comprises 17 residues. Trimming pared 4 bases from V and 2 bases from J, leaving 22 bases between. Germline V lookup: CDR1 SGHDT, CDR2 YYEEEE. Every bit of the isolated RNA underwent reverse transcription, so sequencing read expressed TCRB transcripts. Using immunoSEQ multiplex PCR, the repertoire was profiled, and TCRdb retains in-frame clones only, with some absent. The sample has some 160,000 clones; 8% to 9.5% are singletons. Sequenced sample: central memory CD4+ T cells from blood. This clonotype was obtained from a woman aged 18 to 35 with type 1 diabetes. The chain recombines TRBV5-6 with TRBJ2-7; no clear D. Here the CDR3 DNA reads TGTGCCAGCAGCGTACGTATCACTGCCGAACCCACCTACGAGCAGTACTTC. Translating gives CASSVRITAEPTYEQYF. The full variable domain, in which reference TRBV5-6 and TRBJ2-7 provide the parts outside the CDR3, is DAGVTQSPTHLIKTRGQQVTLRCSPKSGHDTVSWYQQALGQGPQFIFQYYEEEERQRGNFPDRFSGHQFPNYSSELNVNALLLGDSALYLCASSVRITAEPTYEQYFGPGTRLTVT.